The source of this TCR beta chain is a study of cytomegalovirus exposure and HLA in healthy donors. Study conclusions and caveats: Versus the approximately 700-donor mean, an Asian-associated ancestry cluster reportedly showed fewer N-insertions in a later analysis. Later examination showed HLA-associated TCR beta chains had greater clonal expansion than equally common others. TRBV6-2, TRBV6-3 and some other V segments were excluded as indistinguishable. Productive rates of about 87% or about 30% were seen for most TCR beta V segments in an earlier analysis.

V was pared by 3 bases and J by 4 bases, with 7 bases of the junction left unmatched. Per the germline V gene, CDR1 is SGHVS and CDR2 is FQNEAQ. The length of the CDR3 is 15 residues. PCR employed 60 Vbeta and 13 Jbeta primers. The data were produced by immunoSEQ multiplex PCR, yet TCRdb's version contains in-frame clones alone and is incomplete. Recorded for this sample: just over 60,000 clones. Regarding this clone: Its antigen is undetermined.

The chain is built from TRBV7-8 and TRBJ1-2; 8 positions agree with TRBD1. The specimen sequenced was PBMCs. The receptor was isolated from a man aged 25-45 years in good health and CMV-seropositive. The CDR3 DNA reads TGTGCCAGCAGCTTGTTGGGCAGGGGGCTCTATGGCTACACCTTC. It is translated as CASSLLGRGLYGYTF.